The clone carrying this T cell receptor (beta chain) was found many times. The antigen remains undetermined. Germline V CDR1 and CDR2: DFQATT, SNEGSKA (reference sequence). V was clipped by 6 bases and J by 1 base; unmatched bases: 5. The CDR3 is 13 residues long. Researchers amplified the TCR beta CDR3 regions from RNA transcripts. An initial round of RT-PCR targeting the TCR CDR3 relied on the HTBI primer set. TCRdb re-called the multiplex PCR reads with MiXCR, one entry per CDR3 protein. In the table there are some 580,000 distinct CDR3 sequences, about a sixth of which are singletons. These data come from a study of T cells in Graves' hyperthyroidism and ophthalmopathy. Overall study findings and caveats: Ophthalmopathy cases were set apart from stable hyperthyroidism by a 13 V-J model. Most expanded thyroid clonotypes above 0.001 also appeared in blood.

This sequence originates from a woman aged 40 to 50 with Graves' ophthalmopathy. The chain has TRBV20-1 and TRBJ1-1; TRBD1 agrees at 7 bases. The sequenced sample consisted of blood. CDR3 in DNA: TGCAGTGCCCCGGACAGGCGGAACACTGAAGCTTTCTTT. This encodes CSAPDRRNTEAFF.